These T cell receptor beta chains were read from a single sample in a study of cytomegalovirus exposure and HLA in healthy donors. The repertoire was sequenced with immunoSEQ multiplex PCR; TCRdb's copy has only in-frame clones and lacks some. The data contain some 220,000 clones, more than 85% of them singletons. Input material: PBMCs. The receptor source for this set is a woman under 30 in good health and CMV-seronegative. Both conserved end residues are part of each CDR3. A D gene is named only where the DNA matches it firmly. Where a row states a size, it is once, few, many or the class of an expanded clone; other rows omit it.

D	V	size	J	DNA	CDR3
TRBD2	TRBV25-1	.	TRBJ2-1	TGTGCCAGCAGCCTAACTAGCGGGTTGAACAATGAGCAGTTCTTC	CASSLTSGLNNEQFF
.	TRBV6-1	.	TRBJ2-3	TGTGCCAGCAGTGAACAAAGGGGAGGTCGTACAGATACGCAGTATTTT	CASSEQRGGRTDTQYF
TRBD2	TRBV11-3	.	TRBJ2-3	TGTGCCAGCAGCTCCCGGTCTAGCGGAGAACAGTATTTT	CASSSRSSGEQYF
.	TRBV29-1	many	TRBJ1-2	TGCAGCGTCCTCATCAGGGAGGGCTATGGCTACACCTTC	CSVLIREGYGYTF
TRBD1	TRBV10-2	.	TRBJ1-1	TGCGCCAGCAGCCGGGACAGTTTTGAAGCTTTCTTT	CASSRDSFEAFF
TRBD2	TRBV14	.	TRBJ2-5	TGTGCCAGCAGCCCCGGGACTAATAAAGAGACCCAGTACTTC	CASSPGTNKETQYF
.	TRBV5-8	.	TRBJ1-1	TGTGCCAGCAGCCGGGGGACGGTGAACACTGAAGCTTTCTTT	CASSRGTVNTEAFF
.	TRBV29-1	.	TRBJ2-7	TGCAGCGTTGTAGGAGGGCCCTACGAGCAGTACTTC	CSVVGGPYEQYF
.	TRBV6-1	.	TRBJ1-2	TGTGCCAGCAGTGAAGTCCCGCGGGGCTACACCTTC	CASSEVPRGYTF
.	TRBV18	.	TRBJ1-2	TGTGCCAGCTCACAGGAGGACTATGGCTACACCTTC	CASSQEDYGYTF
TRBD2	TRBV18	.	TRBJ2-7	TGTGCCAGCTCACAGACGAAAGGGACTAGCGGGGGGACTTACGAGCAGTACTTC	CASSQTKGTSGGTYEQYF
TRBD2	TRBV6-4	few	TRBJ2-7	TGTGCCAGCAGTGCGGGAGGGCCCACGGAGCAGTACTTC	CASSAGGPTEQYF
.	TRBV7-2	once	TRBJ1-5	TGTGCCAGCAGCTCCTACAATCAGCCCCAGCATTTT	CASSSYNQPQHF
TRBD2	TRBV18	.	TRBJ2-3	TGTGCCAGCTCTCTGGTAGCGGGAGGGCCAGATACGCAGTATTTT	CASSLVAGGPDTQYF
TRBD1	TRBV7-8	.	TRBJ2-7	TGTGCCAGCAGCTTGGGACAGACCTCCTACGAGCAGTACTTC	CASSLGQTSYEQYF
TRBD2	TRBV14	once	TRBJ2-3	TGTGCCAGCAGCCAACGGACTAGCGGGAGGCCCACAGATACGCAGTATTTT	CASSQRTSGRPTDTQYF
TRBD1	TRBV25-1	once	TRBJ2-7	TGTGCCAGCAGTTCGACAGGGTCAGGGGGCGAGCAGTACTTC	CASSSTGSGGEQYF
TRBD2	TRBV27	.	TRBJ2-7	TGTGCCAGCAGTGAGGGACTAGCGGGCTACGAGCAGTACTTC	CASSEGLAGYEQYF
TRBD1	TRBV6-5	.	TRBJ1-5	TGTGCCAGCAGTGACAGGGGAAGCAATCAGCCCCAGCATTTT	CASSDRGSNQPQHF
TRBD2	TRBV19	.	TRBJ2-7	TGTGCCAGTAGTATAGGGCGGCCACTCGGACTAGCTAGTATCTACGAGCAGTACTTC	CASSIGRPLGLASIYEQYF
.	TRBV18	.	TRBJ2-5	TGTGCCAGCTCACCCATCGTTGGACAGCAAGAGACCCAGTACTTC	CASSPIVGQQETQYF
TRBD1	TRBV27	.	TRBJ2-2	TGTGCCAGCAGAACAGGGGTCGCCACCGGGGAGCTGTTTTTT	CASRTGVATGELFF
TRBD2	TRBV9	.	TRBJ2-5	TGTGCCAGCAGCGTTGGACTAGCGGGGGGAGGAGAGACCCAGTACTTC	CASSVGLAGGGETQYF
.	TRBV4-1	once	TRBJ1-1	TGCGCCAGCAGCCCGTTGGGGGGAACGAAGGGGCAGTCGACTTTCTTT	CASSPLGGTKGQSTFF
TRBD1	TRBV5-1	.	TRBJ1-3	TGCGCCAGCAGCACCGGGACAGGGGCCCTTGGAAACACCATATATTTT	CASSTGTGALGNTIYF
TRBD2	TRBV5-3	.	TRBJ2-7	TGTGCCAGAAGCTTGAAGGCCCAGCGGGGCTCCTACGAGCAGTACTTC	CARSLKAQRGSYEQYF
TRBD2	TRBV9	once	TRBJ2-1	TGTGCCAGCAGCGTAGGACTAGCGCGAAGCTCCTACAATGAGCAGTTCTTC	CASSVGLARSSYNEQFF
TRBD2	TRBV5-8	.	TRBJ2-7	TGTGCCAGCAGCTTGTTGCGGGAGGGGACCTACGAGCAGTACTTC	CASSLLREGTYEQYF
TRBD2	TRBV7-9	.	TRBJ2-1	TGTGCCAGCAGCTTAGGCCTTCTCACTAGCGGAGCTTACAATGAGCAGTTCTTC	CASSLGLLTSGAYNEQFF
.	TRBV6-1	.	TRBJ2-3	TGTGCCAGCAGTGAAGCGCTTTGGAGGGGCTCCACAGATACGCAGTATTTT	CASSEALWRGSTDTQYF
.	TRBV6-5	.	TRBJ1-2	TGTGCCAGCAGTTACTCCCCCCCCTCTAATGGCTACACCTTC	CASSYSPPSNGYTF
.	TRBV6-1	.	TRBJ2-5	TGTGCCAGCAGCACCGACATTAAAGAGACCCAGTACTTC	CASSTDIKETQYF
TRBD2	TRBV7-2	.	TRBJ2-3	TGTGCCAGCAGCTTACAAGGACTAGCGGGGGCAAACACAGATACGCAGTATTTT	CASSLQGLAGANTDTQYF
.	TRBV19	.	TRBJ1-4	TGTGCCAGTAGTATCTTCGGGTCTAATGAAAAACTGTTTTTT	CASSIFGSNEKLFF
TRBD1	TRBV4-2	.	TRBJ2-1	TGTGCCAGCAGCCACCCCGGGACAGGGGGAGGTAAGGACAATGAGCAGTTCTTC	CASSHPGTGGGKDNEQFF
TRBD1	TRBV6-6	.	TRBJ2-5	TGTGCCAGCAGTTACTCGACAGGGGGCGCAGGGACCCAGTACTTC	CASSYSTGGAGTQYF
TRBD1	TRBV6-5	.	TRBJ1-2	TGTGCCAGCAGTTACTCAGGGGGCCTCGAGGTCTACACCTTC	CASSYSGGLEVYTF
TRBD2	TRBV5-1	few	TRBJ2-1	TGCGCCAGCAGCGTCAGCGGGAGCTCCTACAATGAGCAGTTCTTC	CASSVSGSSYNEQFF
.	TRBV27	.	TRBJ1-1	TGTGCCAGCAGTTTAGTAAGCGGGACTGAAGCTTTCTTT	CASSLVSGTEAFF
.	TRBV7-3	.	TRBJ1-1	TGTGCCAGCAGCTTAACGTCCCGGGACACTGAAGCTTTCTTT	CASSLTSRDTEAFF
.	TRBV7-9	.	TRBJ1-4	TGTGCCAGCAGCCGTACAGGGCCCGGGGATGAAAAACTGTTTTTT	CASSRTGPGDEKLFF
.	TRBV18	.	TRBJ2-2	TGTGCCAGCTCACCTTGGGTCTCGGGCACCGGGGAGCTGTTTTTT	CASSPWVSGTGELFF
.	TRBV6-5	.	TRBJ1-2	TGTGCCAGCAGCGCCGACAGCTTCTATGGCTACACCTTC	CASSADSFYGYTF
TRBD2	TRBV27	.	TRBJ2-1	TGTGCCAGCAGTTTGAGAAGCGGGAGGTCTCGGGAGCAGTTCTTC	CASSLRSGRSREQFF
TRBD1	TRBV2	.	TRBJ2-1	TGTGCCAGCAGGCCCGGACAGGGTCTAAATGAGCAGTTCTTC	CASRPGQGLNEQFF
.	TRBV29-1	once	TRBJ2-5	TGCAGCTCACAGCAGGGTCGCGAGACCCAGTACTTC	CSSQQGRETQYF
TRBD2	TRBV5-1	once	TRBJ2-5	TGCGCCAGCAGATCTCTAGCGGGATTCCAAGAGACCCAGTACTTC	CASRSLAGFQETQYF